What follows are 30 T cell receptor beta chains derived from one specimen sequenced in a study of CD8 T cells in Susac syndrome. The authors reverse transcribed 0.5 to 1 ug RNA with random hexamers. Using its own MiXCR run on the immunoSEQ multiplex PCR reads, TCRdb lists one record per CDR3 protein. The sample gives some 120,000 distinct CDR3 sequences, nearly 95% of which show up once; 0.12% is in the top ten. Sequenced input: CD4+ T cells from PBMCs. The receptor set was obtained from a human donor in good health.

This rearrangement joins TRBV7-2 to TRBJ2-5, with D perhaps assigned TRBD1 or TRBD2 (6 bases each). The CDR3 loop spans 15 amino acids. V lost 6 bases and J lost 1, with 15 bases in between. CDR1 and CDR2 (germline): SGHTA, FQGNSA. CDR3 region: CASRKGGAPQETQYF. The CDR3, as DNA: TGTGCCAGCAGAAAGGGGGGAGCGCCCCAAGAGACCCAGTACTTC.

The rearrangement uses TRBV28 and TRBJ2-6; D unresolved. Germline assignment: CDR1 MDHEN and CDR2 SYDVKM. CDR3 size: 17 residues. Trimming pared 8 bases from V and 0 bases from J, leaving 17 bases between. CDR3 amino acids: CASVRGGTVSGANVLTF. The CDR3, as DNA: TGTGCCAGCGTTCGAGGCGGCACCGTCTCTGGGGCCAACGTCCTGACTTTC.

The V and J genes are TRBV29-1 and TRBJ1-1; D perhaps matches TRBD1 (6 bases). The germline V gene encodes CDR1 SQVTM and CDR2 ANQGSEA. Trimming left V 2 bases short and J 2 bases short, with 12 bases between. This CDR3 is built from 14 residues. DNA for the CDR3: TGCAGCGTTGAACTCAGGGGCTTTAACACTGAAGCTTTCTTT. This gives the protein CSVELRGFNTEAFF.

V usage is TRBV14 and J usage is TRBJ1-1; D not resolved. The CDR3 runs to 14 residues. Trimming stripped 0 bases from V and 7 bases from J, with 12 bases between. The germline gives CDR1 SGHDN, CDR2 FVKESK. The CDR3 is CASSQELEGYEAFF. The CDR3 nucleotides are TGTGCCAGCAGCCAAGAACTAGAAGGGTATGAAGCTTTCTTT.

V gene TRBV7-2 combines with J gene TRBJ2-7; 11 bases map to TRBD2. With 5 bases clipped from V and 1 base from J, the junction kept 4 bases outside the gene matches. The germline V gene encodes CDR1 SGHTA and CDR2 FQGNSA. The CDR3 runs 15 residues. In DNA form, the CDR3 reads TGTGCCAGCAGCCCTACTAGCGGGAGTTCCTACGAGCAGTACTTC. Its protein product is CASSPTSGSSYEQYF.

This sequence joins TRBV7-2 and TRBJ2-1; D not resolved. Looked up from germline, CDR1 is SGHTA and CDR2 is FQGNSA. The germline V and J ends were trimmed by 5 bases and 4 bases, with 9 bases remaining between them. This CDR3 contains 13 residues. Here the CDR3 reads CASSNRSYNEQFF. The CDR3 nucleotides are TGTGCCAGCAGCAATCGTTCTTACAATGAGCAGTTCTTC.

As to this clonotype: One end of the junction varies from germline; a read error may be responsible. The chain carries TRBV5-1 and TRBJ2-5, with a tentative D call TRBD2 (5 bases). Germline V CDR1 and CDR2: SGHRS, YFSETQ. The CDR3 contains 13 residues. The CDR3 reads CASSLRGQETQYF. The CDR3 coding sequence is TGTGCCAGCAGTTTAAGAGGGCAAGAGACCCAGTACTTC.

The chain has TRBV6-5 and TRBJ2-7; D unclear. The germline CDR1 and CDR2 sequences are MNHEY and SVGAGI. This CDR3 spans 13 amino acids. The ends were cut back, 6 bases at V and 5 bases at J, with 14 bases in the middle. The CDR3 DNA follows: TGTGCCAGCAGGAGCCCGGGTGTTAACGAGCAGTACTTC. Amino acids: CASRSPGVNEQYF.

The chain couples TRBV7-9 to TRBJ1-4; possible D gene TRBD1, 6 bases. Germline CDR1 SEHNR, CDR2 FQNEAQ (reference sequence). The CDR3 covers 15 residues. V was trimmed by 5 bases and J by 7 bases, leaving 17 bases between them. The CDR3, as DNA: TGTGCCAGCAGCCTAACGGGGGCGCAGGGTGAAAAACTGTTTTTT. This encodes CASSLTGAQGEKLFF.

The chain recombines TRBV15 with TRBJ2-3; D unresolved. V gave up 3 bases and J gave up 2 bases, with 6 bases separating them. Germline V CDR1 and CDR2: LNHNV, YYDKDF (reference sequence). CDR3 length: 13 amino acids. DNA of the CDR3: TGTGCCACCAGCAGGGATTACACAGATACGCAGTATTTT. Amino acid sequence: CATSRDYTDTQYF. Complete variable domain (other parts from reference TRBV15 and TRBJ2-3): DAMVIQNPRYQVTQFGKPVTLSCSQTLNHNVMYWYQQKSSQAPKLLFHYYDKDFNNEADTPDNFQSRRPNTSFCFLDIRSPGLGDTAMYLCATSRDYTDTQYFGPGTRLTVL.

This chain links TRBV28 with TRBJ2-2; D is unresolved. This CDR3 has 15 amino acids. V shed 6 bases and J shed 5 bases, with 16 bases lying between them. Germline V CDR1 and CDR2: MDHEN, SYDVKM. CDR3: CASSSSGPRTGELFF. Here the CDR3 DNA reads TGTGCCAGCAGCTCATCCGGGCCCAGGACCGGGGAGCTGTTTTTT.

This clonotype was seen only once. The rearrangement uses TRBV27 and TRBJ2-7; TRBD1 matches 7 bases. The J segment lost 1 base and the V segment lost 3 bases, leaving 12 bases of the junction unmatched. The CDR3 is 17 residues long. Germline assignment: CDR1 MNHEY and CDR2 SMNVEV (reference sequence). The CDR3 coding sequence is TGTGCCAGCAGTTTTCGAACCGGGACAGATACTTCCTACGAGCAGTACTTC. Amino acids: CASSFRTGTDTSYEQYF.

This chain connects TRBV7-2 to TRBJ1-3; no clear D. The CDR3 has 15 amino acids. V was cut by 0 bases and J by 0 bases, with 6 bases left in between. CDR1 and CDR2 (germline): SGHTA, FQGNSA. This chain's CDR3 is CASSLASTSGNTIYF. DNA of the CDR3: TGTGCCAGCAGCTTAGCGTCGACCTCTGGAAACACCATATATTTT.

The genes are TRBV9 and TRBJ1-3; D not resolved. Germline V lookup: CDR1 SGDLS, CDR2 YYNGEE. V lost 4 bases to trimming and J lost 7 bases, with 9 bases between them. This CDR3 is 12 amino acids long. CDR3 sequence reads: CASSPPANTIYF. CDR3 bases: TGTGCCAGCAGCCCCCCGGCGAACACCATATATTTT.

The chain employs TRBV18 and TRBJ2-5; a possible D gene is TRBD2 (5 bases). V shed 4 bases and J shed 5 bases, with 11 bases lying between them. The CDR3 loop spans 13 amino acids. Germline V gene lookup returns CDR1 KGHSH and CDR2 LQKENI. Here the CDR3 reads CASSQGGSETQYF. CDR3 DNA: TGTGCCAGCTCACAAGGCGGGTCGGAGACCCAGTACTTC.

The chain links TRBV20-1 to TRBJ2-2; D possibly corresponds to TRBD1 (7 bases). V was cut by 8 bases and J by 6 bases, with 16 bases left in between. Per germline, CDR1 DFQATT and CDR2 SNEGSKA (reference sequence). The CDR3 spans 13 residues. The CDR3 loop is CSTTGRRAGELFF. The DNA for the CDR3 is TGCAGTACGACAGGGAGGCGGGCCGGGGAGCTGTTTTTT.

This clonotype came up once. This chain uses TRBV29-1 with TRBJ2-5; D perhaps matches TRBD2 (7 bases). The V gene's germline CDR1 is SQVTM and CDR2 ANQGSEA. CDR3 length: 11 residues. With 6 bases removed from V and 5 bases from J, the gap between germline ends came to 10 bases. The chain's CDR3 is CSVEGGETQYF. In DNA form, the CDR3 reads TGCAGCGTCGAGGGGGGGGAGACCCAGTACTTC. Looking up the rest from reference TRBV29-1 and TRBJ2-5 gives the full variable domain: SAVISQKPSRDICQRGTSLTIQCQVDSQVTMMFWYRQQPGQSLTLIATANQGSEATYESGFVIDKFPISRPNLTFSTLTVSNMSPEDSSIYLCSVEGGETQYFGPGTRLLVL.

The V call is TRBV6-5, the J call TRBJ1-1; D gene uncertain. The CDR3 is made up of 13 amino acids. Per the germline V gene, CDR1 is MNHEY and CDR2 is SVGAGI. V gave up 6 bases and J gave up 6 bases, with 14 bases separating them. The CDR3 spells CASRFAGSAEAFF. CDR3 in DNA: TGTGCCAGCAGATTCGCGGGGAGTGCTGAAGCTTTCTTT.

This sequence joins TRBV20-1 and TRBJ1-5; D is possibly TRBD1 (6 bases). V lost 0 bases and J 0 bases, leaving 15 bases between the germline ends. CDR1 DFQATT and CDR2 SNEGSKA come from the germline V gene (reference sequence). The CDR3 extends over 17 amino acids. CDR3 protein: CSAREGPGRGSNQPQHF. The CDR3 coding sequence is TGCAGTGCTAGAGAGGGGCCGGGCAGGGGTAGCAATCAGCCCCAGCATTTT.

As to this clonotype: A junction end diverges from the germline sequence, so it may reflect a read error. This rearrangement joins TRBV6-2 or TRBV6-3 to TRBJ2-1; D perhaps matches TRBD2 (6 bases). The germline CDR1 and CDR2 sequences are MNHEY and SVGEGT. This CDR3 has 13 residues. CDR3 DNA sequence: TGTGCCAGCAGACAAGCCCCCCGGGGGACGTCGCTCTTC. This gives the protein CASRQAPRGTSLF.

The rearrangement uses TRBV9 and TRBJ2-5, with TRBD2 as a possible D gene (5 bases). The CDR3 totals 15 residues. V dropped 2 bases and J dropped 4 bases, with 15 bases sitting between them. Germline V gene sequence: CDR1 SGDLS, CDR2 YYNGEE. CDR3 in DNA: TGTGCCAGCAGCGTTCGTGGGAGAGGTAGAGAGACCCAGTACTTC. Protein sequence: CASSVRGRGRETQYF.

The rearrangement links TRBV5-1 to TRBJ2-1; a weak D match, TRBD1 (6 bases). Trimming cost V 0 bases and J 9 bases, with 19 bases left between them. The CDR3 loop spans 16 amino acids. Germline lookup yields CDR1 SGHRS and CDR2 YFSETQ. The CDR3 sequence: CASSLGKTGPLGEQFF. CDR3 nucleotides: TGCGCCAGCAGCTTGGGGAAAACAGGGCCCCTGGGTGAGCAGTTCTTC.

The chain couples TRBV7-9 to TRBJ1-4, with 8 bases fitting TRBD1. The length of the CDR3 is 14 residues. With V trimmed by 8 bases and J by 5 bases, 7 bases remained unmatched. Germline V gene sequence: CDR1 SEHNR, CDR2 FQNEAQ (reference sequence). The CDR3 region has the DNA TGTGCCAGCGCTCCTTGGACAGGGAATGAAAAACTGTTTTTT. Its translation is CASAPWTGNEKLFF.

This clonotype showed up just once. The chain combines TRBV3-1 with TRBJ2-1; 9 bases are a match to TRBD1. V shed 3 bases and J 6 bases; nucleotides not matched to a gene: 3. The CDR3 sequence is 14 residues long. Germline V gene sequence: CDR1 LGHDT, CDR2 YNNKEL (reference sequence). The CDR3 sequence: CASSHNRGLNEQFF. The CDR3 DNA follows: TGTGCCAGCAGCCATAACAGGGGGCTCAATGAGCAGTTCTTC.

This clonotype is a singleton in its sample. The chain recombines TRBV4-2 with TRBJ1-5; 8 bases map to TRBD1. The ends lost 2 bases at V and 6 bases at J; junction bases unmatched: 3. This CDR3 contains 14 residues. Germline V gene data show CDR1 as LGHNA and CDR2 as YNFKEQ. The CDR3: CASSQRQGSQPQHF. As DNA, the CDR3 is TGTGCCAGCAGCCAAAGACAGGGGTCTCAGCCCCAGCATTTT.

This chain uses TRBV19 with TRBJ1-5, with 8 bases identical to TRBD1. The CDR3 has 17 residues. Germline V gene data show CDR1 as LNHDA and CDR2 as SQIVND (reference sequence). J was trimmed by 0 bases and V by 6 bases; bases with no gene match: 10. The DNA for the CDR3 is TGTGCCAGTAGATTCGGACAGGGCGGATATAGCAATCAGCCCCAGCATTTT. Translation gives CASRFGQGGYSNQPQHF.

V and J are TRBV15 and TRBJ2-2; D is undetermined. This CDR3 spans 13 amino acids. In germline, CDR1 is LNHNV, CDR2 YYDKDF (reference sequence). Trimming shortened V by 3 bases and J by 7 bases, and 9 bases separated the two germline ends. The CDR3 reads CATSRSAYGELFF. CDR3 sequence (DNA): TGTGCCACCAGCAGGTCGGCTTACGGGGAGCTGTTTTTT.

The chain links TRBV11-1 to TRBJ1-1; D is uncertain. The V end was cut by 2 bases, the J end by 3 bases, with 7 bases between. Germline values: CDR1 SGHAT, CDR2 FQDESV (reference sequence). The length of the CDR3 is 13 residues. CDR3 nucleotide sequence: TGTGCCAGCAGCTTAAGTGAGCACACTGAAGCTTTCTTT. This translates into CASSLSEHTEAFF.

The chain joins TRBV6-1 to TRBJ1-3, with D hard to call. V was cut by 4 bases and J by 0 bases, with 4 bases left in between. Looked up from germline, CDR1 is MNHNS and CDR2 is SASEGT. CDR3 length equals 13 residues. The CDR3 bases are TGTGCCAGCAGTGTCGTCTCTGGAAACACCATATATTTT. It translates to CASSVVSGNTIYF.

V is TRBV28 and J is TRBJ1-5; D possibly corresponds to TRBD1 (5 bases). The CDR3 runs to 14 residues. V shed 6 bases and J shed 5 bases, with 14 bases lying between them. Germline CDR1 and CDR2: MDHEN and SYDVKM. CDR3 sequence reads: CASRSRGSYQPQHF. The CDR3 DNA reads TGTGCCAGCAGATCTAGGGGCTCGTATCAGCCCCAGCATTTT.